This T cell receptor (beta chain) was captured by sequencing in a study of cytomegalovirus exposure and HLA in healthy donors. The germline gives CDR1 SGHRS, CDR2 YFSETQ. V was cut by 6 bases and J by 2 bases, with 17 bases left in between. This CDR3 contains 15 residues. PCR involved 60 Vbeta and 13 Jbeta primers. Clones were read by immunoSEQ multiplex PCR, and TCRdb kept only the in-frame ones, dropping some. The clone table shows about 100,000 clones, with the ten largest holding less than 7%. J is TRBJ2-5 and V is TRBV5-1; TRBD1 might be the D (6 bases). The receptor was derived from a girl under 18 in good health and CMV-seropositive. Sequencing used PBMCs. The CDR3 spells CASIQGLGLQETQYF. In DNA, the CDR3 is TGCGCCAGCATACAGGGTTTGGGGTTACAAGAGACCCAGTACTTC.